This T cell receptor (beta chain) stems from a study of T-cell memory formation after mild COVID-19. As to this clonotype: What it binds is not known.

The CDR3 runs to 12 residues. Trimming removed 9 bases at V and 7 bases at J, with 12 bases between. Findings and limits, study-wide: Contracting clones from day 15 to 85 showed balanced CD4/CD8; later expanders favored CD4+.

A single record per CDR3 protein comes from TCRdb applying MiXCR to the 5' RACE reads. The sample has hundreds of thousands of distinct CDR3 sequences; around 15% are singletons. This receptor was taken from a young man who had mild COVID-19 (a few samples of this study predate the infection). Cell type and time point are not known. The sequencing input was PBMCs or a T cell subset sorted from them (not recorded which). V and J are TRBV12-3 or TRBV12-4 and TRBJ2-2, with D possibly matching TRBD2 (5 bases). CDR3 DNA sequence: TGTGCCAGTTCGACTATAGTCGGGGAGCTGTTTTTT. The encoded protein is CASSTIVGELFF.